These 23 T cell receptor beta chains share one sample of origin, sequenced in a study of T-cell memory formation after mild COVID-19. TCRdb fed the 5' RACE reads into MiXCR, producing one record per CDR3 protein. This sample carries around 370,000 distinct CDR3 sequences, over 20% of them seen once, and the ten largest clones take roughly an eighth. The sample consisted of PBMCs or a T cell subset sorted from them (not recorded which). The origin of the receptors is an adult woman who had mild COVID-19 (a few samples of this study predate the infection). Cell type and time point are not known.

This clonotype was counted only a few times. The chain uses TRBV4-1 and TRBJ2-2; D possibly corresponds to TRBD2 (5 bases). V dropped 1 base and J dropped 1 base, with 16 bases sitting between them. The CDR3 sequence is 18 residues long. Looked up from germline, CDR1 is MGHRA and CDR2 is YSYEKL. The CDR3 DNA follows: TGCGCCAGCAGCCAAGGCGCCCCCACTAGAGGGAACACCGGGGAGCTGTTTTTT. Protein: CASSQGAPTRGNTGELFF.

The rearrangement links TRBV7-7 to TRBJ2-1; 9 bases are shared with TRBD2. The CDR3 contains 18 residues. The V and J ends lost 1 base and 0 bases, in that order; junction bases with no gene match: 7. Germline V gene sequence: CDR1 SSHAT, CDR2 FNYEAQ (reference sequence). CDR3 sequence reads: CASSLGLADKSSYNEQFF. CDR3 bases: TGTGCCAGCAGCTTAGGACTAGCGGACAAGAGCTCCTACAATGAGCAGTTCTTC.

This chain joins TRBV6-2 or TRBV6-3 and TRBJ2-7; a possible D gene is TRBD2 (6 bases). Germline CDR1 and CDR2: MNHEY and SVGEGT. V was trimmed by 4 bases and J by 2 bases, leaving 18 bases between them. The CDR3 spans 16 residues. The CDR3 coding sequence is TGTGCCAGCAGTTCCCCCCCAGCGGGCAGGACCTACGAGCAGTACTTC. It specifies CASSSPPAGRTYEQYF.

This clonotype was found a few times. The chain links TRBV12-3 or TRBV12-4 to TRBJ1-4; weak D call: TRBD1 (5 bases). V lost 6 bases to trimming and J lost 0 bases, with 17 bases between them. This CDR3 has 17 amino acids. CDR3 DNA sequence: TGTGCCAGCAGCACCCCGAGGAGGGGAGCAACTAATGAAAAACTGTTTTTT. This translates into CASSTPRRGATNEKLFF.

The DNA of the CDR3 is TGCGCCAGCACCGGAGGTAGTCCTTACCAAGAGACCCAGTACTTC. Protein sequence: CASTGGSPYQETQYF. The chain uses TRBV5-1 and TRBJ2-5; TRBD2 is a possible D gene (5 bases). The CDR3 is 15 residues long. V lost 6 bases, J lost 0 bases, and 15 bases lay in between. Germline-derived CDR1 and CDR2 are SGHRS and YFSETQ.

This chain links TRBV6-1 with TRBJ1-1; D unclear. The germline V gene has CDR1 MNHNS and CDR2 SASEGT. This CDR3 has 11 amino acids. The germline V and J ends were trimmed by 7 bases and 1 base, with 4 bases remaining between them. The CDR3 DNA reads as TGTGCCAGCATGAAGAACACTGAAGCTTTCTTT. Encoded protein: CASMKNTEAFF.

J is TRBJ2-3 and V is TRBV20-1, with D maybe TRBD1 (5 bases). The germline V and J ends were trimmed by 0 bases and 2 bases, with 15 bases remaining between them. Germline assignment: CDR1 DFQATT and CDR2 SNEGSKA (reference sequence). CDR3 size: 16 residues. CDR3 sequence: CSARDQWRQYTDTQYF. The CDR3 DNA follows: TGCAGTGCTAGAGATCAATGGAGACAGTACACAGATACGCAGTATTTT.

There are many counts of this clonotype. V usage is TRBV7-6 and J usage is TRBJ1-5, with D unclear. The V gene lost 3 bases and the J gene lost 4 bases, with 13 bases spanning the gap. This CDR3 region has 15 residues. Germline V gene lookup returns CDR1 SGHVS and CDR2 FNYEAQ. CDR3 amino acids: CASSFGSGVNQPQHF. The CDR3 DNA follows: TGTGCCAGCAGCTTCGGTAGCGGGGTAAATCAGCCCCAGCATTTT.

This clonotype was counted only a few times. V gene TRBV7-9 combines with J gene TRBJ1-1; perhaps TRBD1 as D (6 bases). This CDR3 is built from 16 residues. Trimming shortened V by 0 bases and J by 1 base, and 12 bases separated the two germline ends. The germline V gene has CDR1 SEHNR and CDR2 FQNEAQ (reference sequence). The CDR3 coding sequence is TGTGCCAGCAGCTTAGCGCAGGGGTTGGGGAACACTGAAGCTTTCTTT. It is translated as CASSLAQGLGNTEAFF.

The gene calls are TRBV10-3 and TRBJ2-7; TRBD1 is a possible D gene (6 bases). Deletions cut 6 bases from V and 3 bases from J, with 9 bases between. This CDR3 comprises 12 residues. Germline V gene sequence: CDR1 ENHRY, CDR2 SYGVKD. The CDR3, as DNA: TGTGCCATCAGGGACAGAGACTACGAGCAGTACTTC. Protein sequence: CAIRDRDYEQYF.

The chain employs TRBV9 and TRBJ2-7, with a possible D match to TRBD1 (6 bases). Trimming left V 2 bases short and J 6 bases short, with 15 bases between. Looked up from germline, CDR1 is SGDLS and CDR2 is YYNGEE. This CDR3 is 14 amino acids long. The CDR3 loop is CASSVSGVQGEQYF. In DNA, the CDR3 is TGTGCCAGCAGCGTCTCCGGAGTACAGGGCGAGCAGTACTTC.

The chain joins TRBV20-1 to TRBJ2-5; D call uncertain. Trimming took off 3 bases at V and 1 base at J, with 9 bases between the two ends. The CDR3 has 13 amino acids. The germline gives CDR1 DFQATT, CDR2 SNEGSKA (reference sequence). The CDR3 sequence: CSASRAFQETQYF. As DNA, the CDR3 is TGCAGTGCTAGTCGAGCATTCCAAGAGACCCAGTACTTC.

This clonotype was detected a few times. The chain uses TRBV7-2 and TRBJ1-1; D is uncertain. Germline loops: CDR1 SGHTA, CDR2 FQGNSA. V was cut by 3 bases and J by 6 bases, with 8 bases left in between. The CDR3 runs 12 residues. In DNA form, the CDR3 reads TGTGCCAGCAGCTTTGGGTACGCTGAAGCTTTCTTT. It translates to CASSFGYAEAFF.

The rearrangement uses TRBV10-3 and TRBJ2-3; 10 nucleotides line up with TRBD2. Germline V gene sequence: CDR1 ENHRY, CDR2 SYGVKD. Trimming removed 2 bases from V and 4 bases from J; junction bases left unmatched: 9. The CDR3 consists of 17 residues. The CDR3 DNA is TGTGCCATCAGTGAGGCGCTAGCGGGAGCCACCTCAGATACGCAGTATTTT. Its translation is CAISEALAGATSDTQYF.

This clonotype has more than one count but fewer than ten. The chain uses TRBV4-3 and TRBJ1-4; perhaps TRBD1 as D (5 bases). V was shortened by 5 bases and J by 2 bases, with 15 bases between the two germline ends. Germline CDR1 is LGHNA and CDR2 is YSLEER. The CDR3 is 16 residues long. CDR3 nucleotide sequence: TGCGCCAGCAGCAGTCCGACGGGGCAGACTAATGAAAAACTGTTTTTT. Translated, it gives CASSSPTGQTNEKLFF.

This clonotype was seen a handful of times. The V call is TRBV12-3 or TRBV12-4, the J call TRBJ1-3, with a tentative D call TRBD1 (5 bases). Trimming left V 11 bases short and J 0 bases short, with 11 bases between. This CDR3 has 13 residues. CDR3 sequence: CAQSRGSGNTIYF. In DNA form, the CDR3 reads TGTGCCCAGTCAAGGGGCTCTGGAAACACCATATATTTT.

The genes are TRBV15 and TRBJ2-7; unclear D gene. Trimming shortened V by 3 bases and J by 1 base, and 13 bases separated the two germline ends. The CDR3 length is 15 residues. CDR1 LNHNV and CDR2 YYDKDF come from the germline V gene (reference sequence). CDR3: CATSSAPDGSYEQYF. Written as DNA, the CDR3 is TGTGCCACCAGCAGTGCCCCGGACGGTTCCTACGAGCAGTACTTC.

This clonotype came up a few times. The chain links TRBV21-1 to TRBJ2-7; the DNA was not compared with TRBD1, the D call given in the table. TRBV21-1 has pseudogene status. This CDR3 is built from 15 residues. CDR3 sequence: CASSKYRTVSYEQYF. DNA for the CDR3: TGTGCCAGCAGCAAATACCGGACAGTCTCCTACGAGCAGTACTTC.

This rearrangement joins TRBV3-1 to TRBJ2-5; TRBD2 matches at 10 bases. V lost 0 bases, J lost 7 bases, and 11 bases stayed unmatched. CDR1 is LGHDT and CDR2 is YNNKEL in the germline V gene (reference sequence). The CDR3 totals 17 residues. The CDR3 nucleotides are TGTGCCAGCAGCCAAGATTTGCTAGCGGGGGAGATGCGGACCCAGTACTTC. It translates to CASSQDLLAGEMRTQYF.

The genes are TRBV4-3 and TRBJ2-7, with 10 bases lining up with TRBD2. Germline V lookup: CDR1 LGHNA, CDR2 YSLEER. J gave up 6 bases and V 1 base, and 6 bases lay outside the gene matches. The CDR3 is 15 residues long. The CDR3: CASSQGSSGSREQYF. The DNA for the CDR3 is TGCGCCAGCAGCCAAGGCTCTAGCGGGAGCCGCGAGCAGTACTTC.

The rearrangement joins TRBV4-3 to TRBJ1-5, with D unresolved. The CDR3 has 15 residues. In germline, CDR1 is LGHNA, CDR2 YSLEER. V lost 3 bases, J lost 4 bases, and 13 bases lay in between. The CDR3 sequence is CASSHIPWENQPQHF. In DNA, the CDR3 is TGCGCCAGCAGCCATATACCCTGGGAAAATCAGCCCCAGCATTTT.

V gene TRBV29-1 combines with J gene TRBJ2-3; D is perhaps TRBD1 (6 bases). The length of the CDR3 is 15 residues. From germline, CDR1 is SQVTM and CDR2 ANQGSEA. Trimming removed 4 bases from V and 1 base from J, with 15 bases in between. DNA for the CDR3: TGCAGCGTTGCGGGTCAGGGGAAGGGCACAGATACGCAGTATTTT. Its translation is CSVAGQGKGTDTQYF.

The chain carries TRBV9 and TRBJ1-2; TRBD1 might be the D (5 bases). The CDR3 loop spans 14 amino acids. Germline values: CDR1 SGDLS, CDR2 YYNGEE. V lost 0 bases and J 8 bases, leaving 14 bases between the germline ends. The CDR3 loop reads CASSVESGAGGYTF. DNA of the CDR3: TGTGCCAGCAGCGTAGAATCGGGAGCAGGGGGCTACACCTTC. Full variable domain (outside the CDR3, taken from reference TRBV9 and TRBJ1-2): DSGVTQTPKHLITATGQRVTLRCSPRSGDLSVYWYQQSLDQGLQFLIQYYNGEERAKGNILERFSAQQFPDLHSELNLSSLELGDSALYFCASSVESGAGGYTFGSGTRLTVV.